These T cell receptor beta chains were read from a single sample in a study of shared clonotypes between healthy human individuals. The protocol was immunoSEQ multiplex PCR, while the TCRdb copy is restricted to in-frame clones and leaves out a portion. This sample has over 2 million clones, with approximately 95% found just once. The sample comprised naive CD8+ T cells sorted from blood. These receptors were taken from a man between 18 and 35 years old in good health. The conserved cysteine and the conserved F or W are not part of the CDR3 here. The order of the fields is V gene, CDR3 protein.

TRBV7-6 | ASSRTSRSDTQY
TRBV6-4 | ASSDPKFVRGTSRDYYEQY
TRBV2 | ATATLPGEGNTGELF
TRBV5-4 | ASSFDSGEQF
TRBV5-6 | ASSYYSNTEAF
TRBV7-2 | ASSLIASEQY
TRBV10-1 | ASGTSGTDTQY
TRBV7-9 | ASSFSGSEYEQY
TRBV7-9 | ASSLLRGPGNTIY
TRBV7-9 | ASSLSLGLDHGYT
TRBV4-1 | ASSQLTGYREKLF
TRBV7-3 | ASSLSSGGAGELF
TRBV28 | ASSQLKNTGELF
TRBV6-5 | ASSHQGDGYT
TRBV6-1 | ATEKAAPGNQPQH
TRBV4-3 | ASSQDGSGGSYEQY
TRBV9 | ASSIRDWNYEQY
TRBV7-7 | ASSSGPGQETQY
TRBV15 | ATSRDLPLETQY
TRBV7-9 | ASSAQTSGIHEQF
TRBV10-2 | ASLAAREQY
TRBV30 | AWSEDETQY
TRBV5-8 | ASSPGGRDEQY
TRBV5-6 | ASSTGEVTSADYYNEQF
TRBV6-5 | ASSYVAGELF
TRBV5-1 | ASSLEHGTYEQY
TRBV7-3 | ASSFGGGDFEQF
TRBV2 | ASSVPRDLEGNTIY